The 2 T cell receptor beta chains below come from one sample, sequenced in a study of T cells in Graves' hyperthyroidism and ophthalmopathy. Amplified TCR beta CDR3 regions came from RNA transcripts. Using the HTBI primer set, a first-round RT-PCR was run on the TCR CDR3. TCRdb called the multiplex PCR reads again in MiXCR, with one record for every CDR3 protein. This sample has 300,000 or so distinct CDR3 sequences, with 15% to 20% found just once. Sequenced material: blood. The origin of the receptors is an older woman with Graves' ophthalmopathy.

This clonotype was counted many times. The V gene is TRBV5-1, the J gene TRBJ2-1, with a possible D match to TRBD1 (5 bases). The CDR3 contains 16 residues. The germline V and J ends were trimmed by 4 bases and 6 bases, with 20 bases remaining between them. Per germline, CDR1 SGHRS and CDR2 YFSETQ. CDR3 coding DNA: TGCGCCAGCAGCCCTATGGCAGGGCTTTTAAGCAATGAGCAGTTCTTC. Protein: CASSPMAGLLSNEQFF.

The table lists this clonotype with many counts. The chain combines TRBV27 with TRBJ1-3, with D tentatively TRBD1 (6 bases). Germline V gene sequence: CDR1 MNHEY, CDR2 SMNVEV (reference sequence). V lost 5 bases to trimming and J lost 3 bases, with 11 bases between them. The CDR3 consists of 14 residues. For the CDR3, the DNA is TGTGCCAGCAGTCGCGGGGGCTTTGGAAACACCATATATTTT. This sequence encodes CASSRGGFGNTIYF.